A selection of T cell receptor beta chains follows, all from one sample in a study of PD-1 blockade in classical Hodgkin lymphoma. The data were produced by immunoSEQ multiplex PCR, yet TCRdb's version contains in-frame clones alone and is incomplete. The sample lists approximately 100,000 clones, about nine tenths occurring once. The material sequenced was peripheral blood mononuclear cells (PBMCs), taken at baseline. These receptors were collected from a human donor with classical Hodgkin lymphoma. Each CDR3 is given with its conserved first and last residue. Fields, in order: D gene, clone size, V gene, J gene, CDR3 protein, CDR3 DNA. D genes are given only for firm matches. Some rows mark clone size as missing; the rest say once, few, many or name a class of expanded clone.

>-|-|TRBV30|TRBJ1-3
CAWDQSGNTIYF
TGTGCCTGGGACCAGTCTGGAAACACCATATATTTT
>-|-|TRBV19|TRBJ1-3
CASTIGAVLSGNTIYF
TGTGCCAGTACCATAGGGGCGGTTCTCTCTGGAAACACCATATATTTT
>TRBD2|-|TRBV29-1|TRBJ2-4
CSVEVGGLGKNIQYF
TGCAGCGTTGAAGTGGGAGGGTTGGGCAAAAACATTCAGTACTTC
>TRBD1|once|TRBV7-2|TRBJ1-2
CASVLQGGHYGYTF
TGTGCCAGCGTATTACAGGGGGGTCACTATGGCTACACCTTC
>-|-|TRBV19|TRBJ2-1
CASSLIGDPPHEQFF
TGTGCCAGTAGCCTAATAGGAGATCCTCCCCATGAGCAGTTCTTC
>-|-|TRBV7-9|TRBJ1-4
CASSPRYNEKLFF
TGTGCCAGCAGCCCCCGTTACAATGAAAAACTGTTTTTT
>-|-|TRBV30|TRBJ1-1
CAWSVRQNTEAFF
TGTGCCTGGAGTGTTCGACAGAACACTGAAGCTTTCTTT
>TRBD1|-|TRBV6-5|TRBJ1-1
CASSLRTGLNTEAFF
TGTGCCAGCAGTCTCAGGACAGGTTTGAACACTGAAGCTTTCTTT
>TRBD1|-|TRBV10-1|TRBJ2-7
CASSESGQGHEQYF
TGCGCCAGCAGTGAGTCGGGACAGGGACACGAGCAGTACTTC
>-|-|TRBV6-6|TRBJ1-2
CASRARDYGYTF
TGTGCCAGCAGAGCCCGGGACTATGGCTACACCTTC
>TRBD2|-|TRBV5-1|TRBJ2-1
CASSENRDYEFF
TGCGCCAGCAGCGAAAACCGGGACTACGAGTTCTTC
>TRBD2|-|TRBV4-1|TRBJ2-7
CASSQERTLAAYEQYF
TGCGCCAGCAGCCAAGAAAGGACACTAGCGGCCTACGAGCAGTACTTC
>TRBD2|-|TRBV29-1|TRBJ2-3
CSVEPPRRGTDTQYF
TGCAGCGTTGAACCTCCACGGCGGGGGACAGATACGCAGTATTTT
>TRBD2|-|TRBV11-2|TRBJ2-7
CASSSNSGSYEQYF
TGTGCCAGCAGCTCCAATAGCGGGAGCTACGAGCAGTACTTC
>TRBD1|once|TRBV9|TRBJ2-7
CASSVTDRETFYEQYF
TGTGCCAGCAGCGTAACGGACAGGGAGACGTTCTACGAGCAGTACTTC
>-|-|TRBV2|TRBJ1-2
CARKTETYGYTF
TGTGCCAGAAAGACAGAAACCTATGGCTACACCTTC
>-|few|TRBV6-1|TRBJ1-2
CATRGVYGYTF
TGTGCCACCCGGGGGGTCTATGGCTACACCTTC
>TRBD1|-|TRBV5-1|TRBJ1-2
CASSSNTGGDGYTF
TGCGCCAGCAGCTCCAATACAGGGGGCGATGGCTACACCTTC
>-|-|TRBV19|TRBJ1-2
CASRRTEANYGYTF
TGTGCCAGTAGAAGGACAGAGGCGAACTATGGCTACACCTTC
>TRBD1|-|TRBV27|TRBJ2-5
CASSSGQIGETQYF
TGTGCCAGCAGTTCGGGACAGATCGGGGAGACCCAGTACTTC
>TRBD2|-|TRBV6-5|TRBJ2-7
CASSPGLANSYEQYF
TGTGCCAGCAGCCCGGGACTAGCCAATTCGTACGAGCAGTACTTC
>TRBD2|-|TRBV7-9|TRBJ2-1
CASSPGLVSYNEQFF
TGTGCCAGCAGCCCGGGACTAGTTTCCTACAATGAGCAGTTCTTC
>-|-|TRBV19|TRBJ1-5
CASSTLGGGGRQPQHF
TGTGCCAGTAGTACCCTGGGGGGGGGAGGAAGACAGCCCCAGCATTTT
>-|-|TRBV19|TRBJ2-5
CASSMPPRETQYF
TGTGCCAGTAGTATGCCCCCAAGAGAGACCCAGTACTTC
>-|-|TRBV11-1|TRBJ2-7
CASTPDIQGYEQYF
TGTGCCAGCACCCCGGACATACAAGGTTACGAGCAGTACTTC
>-|-|TRBV18|TRBJ1-4
CASSPRGATNEKLFF
TGTGCCAGCTCACCACGGGGGGCAACTAATGAAAAACTGTTTTTT
>-|-|TRBV7-2|TRBJ1-5
CASSRDSRYQPQHF
TGTGCCAGCAGCCGGGACTCCCGGTATCAGCCCCAGCATTTT
>TRBD2|-|TRBV10-3|TRBJ2-7
CAISTSVYEQYF
TGTGCCATCAGCACTAGCGTTTACGAGCAGTACTTC
>TRBD2|-|TRBV29-1|TRBJ2-2
CSVGNLAGLNTGELFF
TGCAGCGTTGGGAACTTAGCGGGACTGAACACCGGGGAGCTGTTTTTT
>-|-|TRBV7-3|TRBJ2-1
CASSLRKLGGLNNEQFF
TGTGCCAGCAGCTTAAGGAAACTAGGGGGGTTGAATAATGAGCAGTTCTTC
>-|-|TRBV2|TRBJ2-1
CASRRDLPNEQFF
TGTGCCAGTAGACGGGACCTCCCCAATGAGCAGTTCTTC
>-|-|TRBV30|TRBJ2-5
CAWTRGGGQETQYF
TGTGCCTGGACCCGGGGCGGCGGACAAGAGACCCAGTACTTC
>-|-|TRBV19|TRBJ2-7
CASSIEVGVGLNEQYF
TGTGCCAGTAGTATAGAGGTCGGGGTGGGGCTAAACGAGCAGTACTTC